These T cell receptor beta chains were read from a single sample in a study of T cells in localized non-small cell lung cancer. Some clones are missing from TCRdb's copy, which holds only in-frame ones; the method was immunoSEQ multiplex PCR. The repertoire holds about 34,000 clones, with 93% as singletons. Sample: peripheral blood, taken before any cancer treatment. The receptors come from a female donor older than 55 with stage I lung adenocarcinoma. Each CDR3 is given without its conserved first and last residue. A row's size may be missing; if present it is once, few, many or a size class.

clone_size j_call v_call cdr3_aa
once TRBJ1-5 TRBV19 ASSIRNSNQPQH
few TRBJ1-5 TRBV6-6 ASGDRAENQPQH
- TRBJ1-1 TRBV11-2 ASSLVVDAFEAF
- TRBJ1-6 TRBV18 ASSPTDRNSPLH
- TRBJ1-1 TRBV6-1 ASSPRTGTTEAF
- TRBJ2-7 TRBV9 ASSVDREKQY
- TRBJ1-2 TRBV5-6 ASSLDDGAGYT
- TRBJ2-2 TRBV6-6 ASSYGGQGAYGELF
- TRBJ1-1 TRBV14 ASSQGVRASMNTEAF
- TRBJ1-1 TRBV11-3 ASSLDPPAHEAF
- TRBJ2-3 TRBV9 ASSVDERAGSADTQY
few TRBJ1-5 TRBV7-9 ASSLGTGNNQPQH
- TRBJ1-5 TRBV5-1 ASSLDFGGLQPQH
- TRBJ1-2 TRBV19 ASTSGTGASGYT
- TRBJ1-5 TRBV7-2 ASSRDRAQH
- TRBJ1-5 TRBV7-2 ASSLGGTGGGQPQH
- TRBJ2-2 TRBV12-5 ASGPNLQVTGELF
- TRBJ1-2 TRBV4-3 ASSQETSYGYT
- TRBJ1-2 TRBV25-1 ASSGTARDGYT
- TRBJ2-7 TRBV18 ASSPRLAGGPAEQY
- TRBJ2-5 TRBV4-3 ASSRYIAGAPETQY
- TRBJ2-3 TRBV11-2 ASRTSGTTQY
- TRBJ1-1 TRBV5-1 ASSYIVGEKVNTEAF
- TRBJ1-1 TRBV9 ASSVASGANTEAF
- TRBJ2-2 TRBV9 ASSAVMNTGELF
- TRBJ1-2 TRBV29-1 SVAGTGNQNYGYT
- TRBJ2-7 TRBV7-3 ASSPDSFISYEQY
- TRBJ1-1 TRBV9 ASSGGDRTEAF
- TRBJ1-1 TRBV19 ASSLTGAAAF
once TRBJ2-7 TRBV6-5 ASSSGGTSGTYEQY
- TRBJ1-2 TRBV5-1 ASSPSTNYGYT
- TRBJ2-3 TRBV5-1 ASSLQGPTDTQY
- TRBJ2-7 TRBV19 ASSIGQGPSYEQY